This T cell receptor beta chain was profiled in a study of control samples from healthy donors and cancer patients. Data came from immunoSEQ multiplex PCR; TCRdb stores just in-frame clones and leaves some out. The table shows fewer than 60,000 clones, with 80% to 90% occurring only once. The sample comprised PBMCs. This TCR was recovered from a woman between 45 and 65 years old with lung cancer.

The CDR3 bases are TGTGCCACCACAGGGGGACAAAAACTGTTTTTT. It encodes CATTGGQKLFF. The chain is built from TRBV10-3 and TRBJ1-4; 8 positions agree with TRBD1. V lost 10 bases to trimming and J lost 9 bases; unmatched junction nucleotides: 4. Per germline, CDR1 ENHRY and CDR2 SYGVKD. The CDR3 totals 11 residues.